The rows below give T cell receptor beta chains drawn from one sample of a study of T cell responses to AZD1222 COVID-19 vaccine. Profiled with immunoSEQ multiplex PCR; TCRdb holds only in-frame clones, not every one. The table records around 58,000 clones, under 90% of them present only once. The material was peripheral blood, obtained on day 0 of AZD1222 vaccination. The receptors originated from an adult in good health. The CDR3 runs from the conserved cysteine through the conserved F or W. The order of the fields is clone size, J gene, V gene, D gene, CDR3 protein, CDR3 DNA. D genes are given only for firm matches. Clone sizes are given selectively: once, few, many, or a class where the clone is expanded.

size: NA
J: TRBJ1-3
V: TRBV2
D: TRBD1
CDR3: CASSAVRGPTGNTIYF
DNA: TGTGCCAGCAGTGCGGTCAGGGGGCCAACTGGAAACACCATATATTTT

size: NA
J: TRBJ2-2
V: TRBV28
D: NA
CDR3: CASSWGTGELFF
DNA: TGTGCCAGCAGTTGGGGGACCGGGGAGCTGTTTTTT

size: NA
J: TRBJ2-7
V: TRBV11-2
D: NA
CDR3: CASSSPGRASYEQYF
DNA: TGTGCCAGCAGCTCCCCGGGCAGGGCCTCCTACGAGCAGTACTTC

size: NA
J: TRBJ2-3
V: TRBV5-4
D: NA
CDR3: CASRGTSTDTQYF
DNA: TGTGCCAGCAGGGGGACTAGCACAGATACGCAGTATTTT

size: few
J: TRBJ1-5
V: TRBV18
D: NA
CDR3: CASSPRPGFHGQPQHF
DNA: TGTGCCAGCTCACCACGGCCCGGGTTTCACGGGCAGCCCCAGCATTTT

size: NA
J: TRBJ1-5
V: TRBV2
D: NA
CDR3: CATKEGSSNQPQHF
DNA: TGTGCCACTAAGGAGGGGTCGAGCAATCAGCCCCAGCATTTT

size: NA
J: TRBJ2-3
V: TRBV5-8
D: NA
CDR3: CASSPGQRTSTDTQYF
DNA: TGTGCCAGCAGCCCAGGACAGAGAACTAGCACAGATACGCAGTATTTT

size: NA
J: TRBJ2-5
V: TRBV5-4
D: TRBD2
CDR3: CASSLELGTGGETQYF
DNA: TGTGCCAGCAGCTTGGAATTAGGGACGGGGGGAGAGACCCAGTACTTC

size: few
J: TRBJ2-3
V: TRBV7-2
D: NA
CDR3: CASSLNLGRGDTQYF
DNA: TGTGCCAGCAGCTTAAACCTCGGCAGGGGAGATACGCAGTATTTT

size: once
J: TRBJ2-2
V: TRBV7-8
D: NA
CDR3: CASSLLGNTGELFF
DNA: TGTGCCAGCAGCTTACTTGGGAACACCGGGGAGCTGTTTTTT

size: NA
J: TRBJ1-2
V: TRBV7-3
D: NA
CDR3: CASSLTRVSGYTF
DNA: TGTGCCAGCAGCTTAACCAGGGTGTCTGGCTACACCTTC

size: NA
J: TRBJ1-4
V: TRBV30
D: NA
CDR3: CAWGRRGEKLFF
DNA: TGTGCCTGGGGGCGTCGGGGTGAAAAACTGTTTTTT

size: NA
J: TRBJ1-2
V: TRBV27
D: NA
CDR3: CASSDPRGGNYGYTF
DNA: TGTGCCAGCAGTGATCCCAGGGGAGGGAACTATGGCTACACCTTC

size: NA
J: TRBJ1-1
V: TRBV19
D: NA
CDR3: CASNQVVNTEAFF
DNA: TGTGCCAGTAACCAGGTCGTGAACACTGAAGCTTTCTTT

size: NA
J: TRBJ2-7
V: TRBV5-4
D: TRBD2
CDR3: CASSWMGGRGYEQYF
DNA: TGTGCCAGCAGCTGGATGGGCGGGAGGGGCTACGAGCAGTACTTC

size: NA
J: TRBJ1-1
V: TRBV19
D: NA
CDR3: CASSIAAGRSAMNTEAFF
DNA: TGTGCCAGTAGTATCGCCGCGGGGCGAAGCGCCATGAACACTGAAGCTTTCTTT

size: NA
J: TRBJ1-1
V: TRBV28
D: NA
CDR3: CASNSEGQNTEAFF
DNA: TGTGCCAGCAACTCAGAGGGACAGAACACTGAAGCTTTCTTT

size: once
J: TRBJ1-4
V: TRBV18
D: NA
CDR3: CASSPEGNEKLFF
DNA: TGTGCCAGCTCACCGGAGGGGAATGAAAAACTGTTTTTT

size: NA
J: TRBJ1-2
V: TRBV7-2
D: NA
CDR3: CASSIGTTNYGYTF
DNA: TGTGCCAGCAGCATTGGGACGACTAACTATGGCTACACCTTC

size: NA
J: TRBJ1-3
V: TRBV5-1
D: TRBD1
CDR3: CASSSTGDGNTIYF
DNA: TGCGCCAGCAGCTCTACAGGGGACGGAAACACCATATATTTT

size: NA
J: TRBJ1-5
V: TRBV25-1
D: NA
CDR3: CASSPPGAQPQHF
DNA: TGTGCCAGCAGTCCTCCAGGGGCCCAGCCCCAGCATTTT

size: NA
J: TRBJ1-1
V: TRBV19
D: TRBD1
CDR3: CASRLQGMNTEAFF
DNA: TGTGCCAGTAGATTACAGGGGATGAACACTGAAGCTTTCTTT

size: NA
J: TRBJ1-1
V: TRBV30
D: NA
CDR3: CAWSTQPNTEAFF
DNA: TGTGCCTGGAGTACCCAGCCAAACACTGAAGCTTTCTTT

size: NA
J: TRBJ2-5
V: TRBV4-1
D: NA
CDR3: CASSQETARGGGETQYF
DNA: TGCGCCAGCAGCCAAGAGACCGCGCGGGGAGGCGGAGAGACCCAGTACTTC

size: once
J: TRBJ2-5
V: TRBV19
D: NA
CDR3: CASSIRGIEATQYF
DNA: TGTGCCAGTAGTATACGAGGGATCGAAGCGACCCAGTACTTC

size: NA
J: TRBJ1-4
V: TRBV30
D: NA
CDR3: CAWGIREKLFF
DNA: TGTGCCTGGGGTATTCGGGAAAAACTGTTTTTT

size: NA
J: TRBJ1-1
V: TRBV7-2
D: NA
CDR3: CASSSGPSNTEAFF
DNA: TGTGCCAGCAGCTCGGGACCGAGTAACACTGAAGCTTTCTTT

size: once
J: TRBJ2-5
V: TRBV5-4
D: TRBD1
CDR3: CASSLQGASETQYF
DNA: TGTGCCAGCAGCCTACAGGGGGCTTCGGAGACCCAGTACTTC

size: few
J: TRBJ2-7
V: TRBV5-1
D: NA
CDR3: CASSLDSNSYEQYF
DNA: TGCGCCAGCAGCTTGGACAGCAACTCCTACGAGCAGTACTTC

size: NA
J: TRBJ1-2
V: TRBV5-4
D: TRBD1
CDR3: CASSLTTGTNGYTF
DNA: TGTGCCAGCAGCTTAACGACAGGGACTAATGGCTACACCTTC

size: few
J: TRBJ1-3
V: TRBV5-1
D: NA
CDR3: CASSNRPDSGNTIYF
DNA: TGCGCCAGCAGCAACCGGCCTGATTCTGGAAACACCATATATTTT

size: NA
J: TRBJ2-5
V: TRBV2
D: NA
CDR3: CASSEVGSSGETQYF
DNA: TGTGCCAGCAGTGAAGTTGGATCCTCGGGGGAGACCCAGTACTTC

size: NA
J: TRBJ1-2
V: TRBV28
D: TRBD1
CDR3: CASSSYSGQTYGYTF
DNA: TGTGCCAGCAGTTCCTATTCGGGACAGACGTATGGCTACACCTTC

size: NA
J: TRBJ1-1
V: TRBV18
D: TRBD1
CDR3: CASSPPETGALEAFF
DNA: TGTGCCAGCTCACCACCGGAGACAGGGGCCCTTGAAGCTTTCTTT

size: NA
J: TRBJ1-2
V: TRBV3-1/TRBV3-2
D: NA
CDR3: CASSHLYGYTF
DNA: TGTGCCAGCAGCCATCTATATGGCTACACCTTC

size: NA
J: TRBJ2-7
V: TRBV9
D: NA
CDR3: CASSAQGYQYEQYF
DNA: TGTGCCAGCAGCGCCCAGGGGTACCAATACGAGCAGTACTTC

size: NA
J: TRBJ2-3
V: TRBV9
D: TRBD2
CDR3: CASSPKLAGGSTDTQYF
DNA: TGTGCCAGCAGCCCAAAACTAGCGGGGGGAAGCACAGATACGCAGTATTTT

size: NA
J: TRBJ2-7
V: TRBV7-9
D: NA
CDR3: CASSGSLRDGSYEQYF
DNA: TGTGCCAGCAGCGGTAGTCTACGGGACGGCTCCTACGAGCAGTACTTC

size: NA
J: TRBJ2-7
V: TRBV7-2
D: NA
CDR3: CASSYGPSYEQYF
DNA: TGTGCCAGCAGCTATGGACCATCCTACGAGCAGTACTTC

size: once
J: TRBJ1-2
V: TRBV9
D: NA
CDR3: CASSTHNYGYTF
DNA: TGTGCCAGCAGCACGCACAACTATGGCTACACCTTC

size: few
J: TRBJ1-1
V: TRBV18
D: NA
CDR3: CASSPRTENTEAFF
DNA: TGTGCCAGCTCACCCCGGACAGAGAACACTGAAGCTTTCTTT

size: NA
J: TRBJ2-5
V: TRBV11-2
D: TRBD1
CDR3: CASSPRVQGAQETQYF
DNA: TGTGCCAGCAGCCCCAGGGTACAGGGGGCCCAAGAGACCCAGTACTTC

size: NA
J: TRBJ2-2
V: TRBV27
D: NA
CDR3: CASSLWGTGELFF
DNA: TGTGCCAGCAGTTTATGGGGAACCGGGGAGCTGTTTTTT

size: NA
J: TRBJ2-6
V: TRBV4-3
D: TRBD1
CDR3: CASSQDRDSHSGANVLTF
DNA: TGCGCCAGCAGCCAAGACCGGGACAGCCACTCTGGGGCCAACGTCCTGACTTTC

size: NA
J: TRBJ2-2
V: TRBV5-5
D: NA
CDR3: CASSLSGVYTGELFF
DNA: TGTGCCAGCAGCTTGTCTGGGGTATACACCGGGGAGCTGTTTTTT

size: NA
J: TRBJ2-1
V: TRBV5-1
D: TRBD2
CDR3: CASSSLLAGGQNEQFF
DNA: TGCGCCAGCAGCTCGCTCCTGGCGGGGGGGCAGAATGAGCAGTTCTTC